This T cell receptor (beta chain) is drawn from a study of cytomegalovirus exposure and HLA in healthy donors. Germline V gene data show CDR1 as MNHNS and CDR2 as SASEGT. The CDR3 has 14 amino acids. The V gene lost 6 bases and the J gene lost 14 bases, with 22 bases spanning the gap. 13 Jbeta primers and 60 Vbeta primers were used for the PCR. TCRdb keeps only in-frame clones here, not all; method: immunoSEQ multiplex PCR. The repertoire includes around 150,000 clones, 78% of them detected once, and just over 3% sits in the top ten. The source of this sequence is a woman aged 40 to 50 in good health and CMV-seronegative. The gene calls are TRBV6-1 and TRBJ1-4, with TRBD1 as a possible D gene (6 bases). Sequenced input: PBMCs. The CDR3: CASRVPGHNAYLFF. The CDR3, as DNA: TGTGCCAGCAGGGTTCCGGGACACAACGCTTATCTGTTTTTT.